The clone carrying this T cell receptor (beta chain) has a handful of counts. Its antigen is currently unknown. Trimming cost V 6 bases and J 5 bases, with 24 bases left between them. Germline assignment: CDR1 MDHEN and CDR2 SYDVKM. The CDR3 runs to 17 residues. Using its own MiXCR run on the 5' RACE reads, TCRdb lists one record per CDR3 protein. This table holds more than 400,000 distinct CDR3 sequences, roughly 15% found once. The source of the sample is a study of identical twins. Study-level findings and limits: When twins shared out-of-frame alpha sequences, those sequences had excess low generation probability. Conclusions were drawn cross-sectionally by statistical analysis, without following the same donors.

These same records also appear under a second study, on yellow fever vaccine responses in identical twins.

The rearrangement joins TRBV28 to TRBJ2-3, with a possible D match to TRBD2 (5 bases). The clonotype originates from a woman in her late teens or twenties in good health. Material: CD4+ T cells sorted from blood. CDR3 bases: TGTGCCAGCAGCCTCCCTACGGGCCGAGGGAACCAAGATACGCAGTATTTT. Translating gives CASSLPTGRGNQDTQYF.